Listed below are T cell receptor beta chains from one sample, sequenced in a study of blood T cell repertoires in COVID-19. This table comes from immunoSEQ multiplex PCR, and its TCRdb copy is limited to in-frame clones, with some not included. This sample yields about 81,000 clones, of which about 96% are seen a single time; more than 4% belongs to the top ten. The sample consisted of peripheral blood. These receptors were taken from a human donor with active COVID-19. The donor label of this sample is uncertain. Both conserved end residues are part of each CDR3. Each record gives: CDR3 length, J gene, V gene, CDR3 protein.

16 | TRBJ2-7 | TRBV24-1 | CATSDSGTGQSYEQYF
15 | TRBJ1-2 | TRBV11-3 | CASRPRAGLDYGYTF
16 | TRBJ1-1 | TRBV7-6 | CASSPFRQAQNTEAFF
14 | TRBJ2-7 | TRBV2 | CASSGKRGSYEQYF
18 | TRBJ2-7 | TRBV5-5 | CASSLVPNGALVAYEQYF
20 | TRBJ1-5 | TRBV21-1 | CASSKRGVTVSVPGNQPQHF
15 | TRBJ1-5 | TRBV7-2 | CASSLGAGVDQPQHF
13 | TRBJ2-7 | TRBV11-2 | CASSWDRGYEQYF
17 | TRBJ2-1 | TRBV6-2/TRBV6-3 | CASSYREGVTVYNEQFF
14 | TRBJ2-5 | TRBV6-5 | CASTPGTGQETQYF
15 | TRBJ1-2 | TRBV28 | CASSRSPTANYGYTF
15 | TRBJ2-6 | TRBV24-1 | CATSEVTGRANVLTF
10 | TRBJ1-1 | TRBV6-5 | CARANTEAFF
14 | TRBJ2-1 | TRBV6-5 | CASKDRSSYNEQFF
16 | TRBJ2-1 | TRBV7-9 | CASSLGILADDNEQFF
16 | TRBJ2-2 | TRBV19 | CASLSPGQGLVGELFF
15 | TRBJ2-3 | TRBV11-2 | CASSFSRASTDTQYF
15 | TRBJ2-6 | TRBV18 | CASSQTVSGANVLTF
14 | TRBJ2-1 | TRBV24-1 | CATSDLQGVNEQFF
14 | TRBJ2-7 | TRBV6-2/TRBV6-3 | CASSLPGQPYEQYF
13 | TRBJ1-1 | TRBV11-1 | CASRLTGGTEAFF
15 | TRBJ2-5 | TRBV7-2 | CAIGASGSRGETQYF
15 | TRBJ1-2 | TRBV3-1/TRBV3-2 | CASSQGQGSGGGYTF
15 | TRBJ2-1 | TRBV6-5 | CASSYTGTSGSNRFF
14 | TRBJ2-3 | TRBV7-9 | CASVLGRDTDTQYF
16 | TRBJ2-7 | TRBV28 | CASKAGGVSETYEQYF
12 | TRBJ2-5 | TRBV3-1/TRBV3-2 | CASSQSRVTQYF
16 | TRBJ2-3 | TRBV11-2 | CASSLVVGGSGDTQYF
14 | TRBJ2-2 | TRBV10-3 | CATQFREDTGELFF
17 | TRBJ2-3 | TRBV9 | CASSVTKRTSGTDTQYF
16 | TRBJ2-7 | TRBV24-1 | CATSETGTPESDEQYF
15 | TRBJ2-1 | TRBV27 | CASSPTRLATNEQFF
17 | TRBJ1-5 | TRBV5-5 | CASSPGMTVDSNQPQHF